This TCR beta chain was found in a study of beta chain features in type 1 diabetes. General observations from the study: Moderate yet significant TCRB CDR3 shortening was seen in Type 1 diabetes patients in all four CD4+ subsets. PCR, the amplification step, might favor shorter templates, equally in patients and controls.

V was clipped by 2 bases and J by 8 bases, with 22 bases between them. Germline V CDR1 and CDR2: LGHNA, YSLEER. The CDR3 loop spans 17 amino acids. The authors reverse transcribed all of the isolated RNA, so sequencing captured expressed TCRB transcripts. Sequencing used immunoSEQ multiplex PCR; TCRdb keeps in-frame clones, though not all of them. The sample carries 350,000 to 400,000 clones, around an eighth recorded once. Turning to this clone: Its antigen is still unknown.

Sequencing was carried out using naive CD4+ T cells from blood. The source is a woman between 18 and 30 years old with type 1 diabetes. This chain connects TRBV4-3 to TRBJ1-5, with D perhaps TRBD1 (5 bases). The CDR3 reads CASSQRLRRGGGEPQHF. CDR3 DNA sequence: TGCGCCAGCAGCCAACGACTTAGGAGAGGTGGGGGGGAGCCCCAGCATTTT.